Below, 2 T cell receptor beta chains from the same sample are listed, as sequenced in a study of T cell responses to AZD1222 COVID-19 vaccine. Using immunoSEQ multiplex PCR, the repertoire was profiled, and TCRdb retains in-frame clones only, with some absent. The table has 180,000 or so clones, about 91% seen once. Sequencing was performed on peripheral blood, taken on day 0 of AZD1222 vaccination. The receptor source for this set is an adult in good health.

The rearrangement links TRBV19 to TRBJ2-3; D is unresolved. The CDR3 is 16 residues long. Germline-derived CDR1 and CDR2 are LNHDA and SQIVND (reference sequence). The V gene lost 1 base and the J gene lost 2 bases, with 13 bases spanning the gap. The CDR3 protein is CASSIARGENTDTQYF. The CDR3 DNA reads as TGTGCCAGTAGTATAGCCCGAGGAGAGAACACAGATACGCAGTATTTT.

V and J are TRBV27 and TRBJ2-7, with 12 bases aligning to TRBD1. Unmatched junction bases numbered 9, after V lost 3 bases and J lost 3 bases. The germline V gene has CDR1 MNHEY and CDR2 SMNVEV (reference sequence). The CDR3 runs to 17 residues. CDR3 amino acids: CASSFGTGGEFGYEQYF. DNA for the CDR3: TGTGCCAGCAGTTTTGGGACAGGGGGCGAGTTTGGCTACGAGCAGTACTTC.